The next 21 T cell receptor beta chains were all read from a single sample in a study of blood T cells in healthy people across ages. A second PCR of about 7 to 12 cycles used a sample-barcoded 5' primer and a J-beta primer mix. A single record per CDR3 protein comes from TCRdb applying MiXCR to the 5' RACE reads. The data contain roughly 500,000 distinct CDR3 sequences, 25% to 30% of them singletons. The specimen sequenced was blood. The receptors stem from a woman aged 65 to 85 in good health.

The CDR3 sequence is CASSLMHSGANVLTF. In DNA, the CDR3 is TGTGCCAGCAGCTTGATGCACTCTGGGGCCAACGTCCTGACTTTC. The V and J genes are TRBV7-9 and TRBJ2-6; no reliable D call. Germline V gene lookup returns CDR1 SEHNR and CDR2 FQNEAQ (reference sequence). CDR3 size: 15 residues. The V gene lost 3 bases and the J gene lost 0 bases, with 6 bases spanning the gap.

This clonotype was seen a handful of times. Sequence at one end of the junction differs from germline and may be a read error. The gene calls are TRBV12-3 or TRBV12-4 and TRBJ2-2; possibly TRBD2 for D (6 bases). The CDR3 loop spans 14 amino acids. This CDR3 reads CASSLALNTGGLFF. For the CDR3, the DNA is TGTGCCAGCAGTTTAGCGCTCAACACCGGGGGGCTGTTTTTT.

The rearrangement links TRBV5-6 to TRBJ2-5, with 16 nucleotides matching TRBD2. The germline V gene has CDR1 SGHDT and CDR2 YYEEEE. The CDR3 is 17 residues long. The V and J ends lost 4 bases and 4 bases, in that order; junction bases with no gene match: 7. CDR3 in amino acids: CASSKGTSGGERETQYF. The CDR3 region has the DNA TGTGCCAGCAGCAAAGGGACTAGCGGGGGGGAAAGAGAGACCCAGTACTTC.

The V and J genes are TRBV19 and TRBJ1-3; D might be TRBD1 (5 bases). The CDR3 sequence is 11 residues long. Germline CDR1 LNHDA, CDR2 SQIVND (reference sequence). Trimming removed 6 bases at V and 11 bases at J, with 11 bases between. This chain's CDR3 is CASRDRGPIYF. Written as DNA, the CDR3 is TGTGCCAGTAGGGACCGGGGACCCATATATTTT.

This chain connects TRBV6-1 to TRBJ1-1; no definite D call. The CDR3 spans 15 residues. In germline, CDR1 is MNHNS, CDR2 SASEGT. Trimming removed 2 bases at V and 1 base at J, with 11 bases between. CDR3 in amino acids: CASSERSRQNTEAFF. DNA for the CDR3: TGTGCCAGCAGTGAACGATCCCGACAGAACACTGAAGCTTTCTTT.

This clonotype came up a few times. The CDR3, as DNA: TGTGCCAGCACCGTACGCATACAGGGGGGCTACAATGAGCAGTTCTTC. Translated: CASTVRIQGGYNEQFF. The chain employs TRBV6-2 or TRBV6-3 and TRBJ2-1; 8 nucleotides line up with TRBD1. The CDR3 runs 16 residues. Unmatched junction bases numbered 11, after V lost 7 bases and J lost 3 bases. Germline-derived CDR1 and CDR2 are MNHEY and SVGEGT.

The gene calls are TRBV20-1 and TRBJ2-3; D is undetermined. The CDR3 has 15 amino acids. Per the germline V gene, CDR1 is DFQATT and CDR2 is SNEGSKA (reference sequence). V was clipped by 5 bases and J by 4 bases, with 19 bases between them. DNA for the CDR3: TGCAGTGCTGGCGGCGGTGGGTTCCTCTCAGATACGCAGTATTTT. Its translation is CSAGGGGFLSDTQYF.

This clonotype was seen many times. V and J are TRBV20-1 and TRBJ2-3, with a possible D match to TRBD1 (7 bases). Trimming pared 3 bases from V and 2 bases from J, leaving 15 bases between. Germline V gene data show CDR1 as DFQATT and CDR2 as SNEGSKA (reference sequence). CDR3 length equals 15 residues. The CDR3 sequence: CSASPQGGYTDTQYF. In DNA, the CDR3 is TGCAGTGCTAGCCCCCAGGGGGGTTACACAGATACGCAGTATTTT.

This clonotype has just a few counts. The chain links TRBV20-1 to TRBJ2-1, with 8 nucleotides matching TRBD2. The CDR3 length is 16 residues. V lost 0 bases, J lost 0 bases, and 4 bases stayed unmatched. Germline V gene data show CDR1 as DFQATT and CDR2 as SNEGSKA (reference sequence). This CDR3 is CSARDLSGSSYNEQFF. The CDR3 DNA reads TGCAGTGCTAGAGATCTCAGCGGGAGCTCCTACAATGAGCAGTTCTTC.

The CDR3 reads CSARESAYGYTF. DNA for the CDR3: TGCAGTGCTCGGGAGTCCGCCTATGGCTACACCTTC. The chain links TRBV20-1 to TRBJ1-2, with D unresolved. Germline CDR1 is DFQATT and CDR2 is SNEGSKA (reference sequence). The V end was cut by 5 bases, the J end by 4 bases, with 11 bases between. This CDR3 region has 12 residues.

V and J are TRBV5-6 and TRBJ1-6; TRBD1 matches at 8 bases. The CDR3 extends over 16 amino acids. The junction had 9 bases not matched to a gene; V was cut back by 0 bases and J by 10 bases. From germline, CDR1 is SGHDT and CDR2 YYEEEE. The CDR3, as DNA: TGTGCCAGCAGCTTGGCCGGCGGACAGGGAAGATCACCCCTCCACTTT. Translated: CASSLAGGQGRSPLHF.

The CDR3 loop reads CASSVRSSGGVPETQYF. The CDR3 nucleotides read TGCGCCAGCAGTGTCAGGTCTAGCGGGGGAGTTCCAGAGACCCAGTACTTC. J is TRBJ2-5 and V is TRBV10-2; 10 bases line up with TRBD2. Per germline, CDR1 WSHSY and CDR2 SAAADI. The CDR3 is made up of 17 amino acids. The V gene end was trimmed by 4 bases and the J gene end by 4 bases; junction bases not matched to a gene: 12.

The gene calls are TRBV5-6 and TRBJ1-3, with D unclear. CDR1 and CDR2 (germline): SGHDT, YYEEEE. The CDR3 runs 16 residues. The V end lost 0 bases, the J end lost 0 bases, and 10 bases lay between the germline ends. The chain's CDR3 is CASSLASKVSGNTIYF. DNA of the CDR3: TGTGCCAGCAGCTTGGCATCTAAAGTCTCTGGAAACACCATATATTTT.

There are a few counts of this clonotype. This chain uses TRBV11-1 with TRBJ2-1; D remains ambiguous. Trimming took off 4 bases at V and 5 bases at J, with 6 bases between the two ends. CDR1 is SGHAT, CDR2 FQDESV, per germline (reference sequence). This CDR3 has 12 amino acids. The CDR3 region has the DNA TGTGCCAGCAGCTCCTACAACAATGAGCAGTTCTTC. Translation gives CASSSYNNEQFF.

The chain uses TRBV5-5 and TRBJ2-5; D is perhaps TRBD2 (5 bases). V was cut by 4 bases and J by 5 bases, with 18 bases left in between. The CDR3 covers 15 residues. The germline V gene has CDR1 SGHKS and CDR2 YYEKEE (reference sequence). CDR3 amino acids: CASSHRPGERETQYF. For the CDR3, the DNA is TGTGCCAGCAGCCACAGACCCGGGGAACGGGAGACCCAGTACTTC.

The table lists this clonotype with a few counts. One base away lies a much larger clone, so this may be a sequencing read error. This chain joins TRBV20-1 and TRBJ1-1; D is unclear. The germline V gene encodes CDR1 DFQATT and CDR2 SNEGSKA (reference sequence). Trimming removed 5 bases at V and 4 bases at J, with 11 bases between. This CDR3 contains 12 residues. CDR3 residues: CSALGEGTEAFF. CDR3 nucleotide sequence: TGCAGTGCTCTCGGGGAGGGCACTGAAGCTTTCTTT.

This clonotype has more than one count but fewer than ten. CDR3 bases: TGCGCCAGCAGCTTGCGGGGCTCGGTGGGGGACACTGAAGCTTTCTTT. Translated, it gives CASSLRGSVGDTEAFF. The chain joins TRBV5-1 to TRBJ1-1, with D possibly TRBD1 on 5 matching bases. Germline V lookup: CDR1 SGHRS, CDR2 YFSETQ. Deletions cut 1 base from V and 3 bases from J, with 16 bases between. This CDR3 is built from 16 residues.

This clonotype was recorded a few times. The V call is TRBV20-1, the J call TRBJ2-3; the D gene could be TRBD1 or TRBD2 (5 bases each). Germline V gene sequence: CDR1 DFQATT, CDR2 SNEGSKA (reference sequence). This CDR3 has 12 residues. The V end lost 8 bases, the J end lost 5 bases, and 14 bases lay between the germline ends. CDR3 sequence: CSWGSSRDTQYF. As DNA, the CDR3 is TGCAGTTGGGGGTCCTCTAGAGATACGCAGTATTTT.

In its sample, this clonotype was seen a few times. The CDR3: CSGKGRADSYNEQFF. CDR3 bases: TGCAGCGGAAAGGGGAGGGCGGACTCCTACAATGAGCAGTTCTTC. The V gene is TRBV29-1, the J gene TRBJ2-1; TRBD2 agrees at 7 bases. From germline, CDR1 is SQVTM and CDR2 ANQGSEA. Trimming at V came to 7 bases and at J to 0 bases, leaving 9 bases not matched to a gene. CDR3 size: 15 residues.

This clonotype was seen more than once but under ten times. V gene TRBV29-1 combines with J gene TRBJ1-4; maybe TRBD1 (6 bases). Germline CDR1 is SQVTM and CDR2 is ANQGSEA. CDR3 length: 12 amino acids. Trimming pared 4 bases from V and 8 bases from J, leaving 11 bases between. The CDR3 here is CSVVGADEKLFF. The CDR3 nucleotides are TGCAGCGTTGTGGGGGCCGACGAAAAACTGTTTTTT.

This clonotype was counted between two and nine times. The chain joins TRBV12-3 or TRBV12-4 to TRBJ2-5; D unresolved. CDR3 length: 13 amino acids. V lost 2 bases and J 5 bases, leaving 9 bases between the germline ends. CDR3 protein: CASSLRPDETQYF. The CDR3 DNA sequence: TGTGCCAGCAGTTTACGTCCGGACGAGACCCAGTACTTC.